These 19 T cell receptor beta chains were all obtained from the same sample, sequenced in a study of cytomegalovirus exposure and HLA in healthy donors. The PCR used 60 Vbeta and 13 Jbeta primers. Assay used: immunoSEQ multiplex PCR; TCRdb lists only in-frame clones, some missing. The sample has 150,000 to 200,000 clones, roughly 9.4% seen once. Sequencing used PBMCs. The receptors were gathered from a woman in her twenties or thirties in good health and CMV-seropositive.

The rearrangement joins TRBV27 to TRBJ1-4; 8 nucleotides align to TRBD1. Losses at the gene ends were 2 bases for V and 5 bases for J; bases not matched to a gene: 4. This CDR3 is 15 amino acids long. CDR1 is MNHEY, CDR2 SMNVEV, per germline (reference sequence). The CDR3 loop is CASSLPGTGNEKLFF. The CDR3 DNA sequence: TGTGCCAGCAGTTTACCCGGGACAGGCAATGAAAAACTGTTTTTT.

The V and J genes are TRBV15 and TRBJ2-2; a weak D match, TRBD2 (6 bases). Per germline, CDR1 LNHNV and CDR2 YYDKDF (reference sequence). Between the trimmed V and J ends, which lost 1 base and 7 bases, there was a span of 13 bases. This CDR3 is built from 15 residues. The CDR3 sequence is CATSRVRGIGGELFF. The CDR3 coding sequence is TGTGCCACCAGCAGAGTTCGCGGGATCGGCGGGGAGCTGTTTTTT.

This chain joins TRBV19 and TRBJ2-1, with a tentative D call TRBD2 (6 bases). Between the trimmed V and J ends, which lost 4 bases and 2 bases, there was a span of 15 bases. Germline CDR1 is LNHDA and CDR2 is SQIVND (reference sequence). CDR3 length: 16 amino acids. The CDR3 region is CASSNGAEGPYNEQFF. The CDR3 DNA is TGTGCCAGTAGTAATGGGGCGGAGGGGCCCTACAATGAGCAGTTCTTC.

This clone was picked up a small number of times. The V call is TRBV2, the J call TRBJ2-7, with 13 bases lining up with TRBD2. The CDR3 length is 16 residues. V lost 10 bases to trimming and J lost 3 bases; unmatched junction nucleotides: 12. Germline CDR1 reads SNHLY; CDR2 reads FYNNEI. The CDR3 protein is CATHPGLAGTIYEQYF. The CDR3 DNA reads TGTGCCACCCACCCGGGACTAGCGGGGACCATCTACGAGCAGTACTTC.

This chain's CDR3 is CASSRTSGGTDTQYF. The DNA for the CDR3 is TGCGCCAGCAGCCGTACTAGCGGGGGCACAGATACGCAGTATTTT. This sequence joins TRBV5-1 and TRBJ2-3, with 10 bases identical to TRBD2. The CDR3 sequence is 15 residues long. Per germline, CDR1 SGHRS and CDR2 YFSETQ. The trim removed 4 bases at V and 1 base at J, leaving 3 bases unmatched.

V gene TRBV7-9 combines with J gene TRBJ2-7; D not resolved. CDR3 size: 14 residues. The ends were cut back, 1 base at V and 5 bases at J, with 12 bases in the middle. Germline CDR1 and CDR2: SEHNR and FQNEAQ (reference sequence). The CDR3 region is CASSLGIESNEQYF. CDR3 nucleotides: TGTGCCAGCAGCTTAGGCATTGAGTCCAACGAGCAGTACTTC.

This clone appeared a few times. V is TRBV7-9 and J is TRBJ1-3; D unresolved. Trimming stripped 6 bases from V and 1 base from J, with 10 bases between. Germline-derived CDR1 and CDR2 are SEHNR and FQNEAQ (reference sequence). This CDR3 is built from 14 residues. CDR3 DNA sequence: TGTGCCAGCAGGTTGGAGGCATCTGGAAACACCATATATTTT. Protein: CASRLEASGNTIYF.

The chain employs TRBV30 and TRBJ1-3; D remains ambiguous. Germline lookup yields CDR1 GTSNPN and CDR2 SVGIG (reference sequence). This CDR3 contains 16 residues. V shed 2 bases and J shed 4 bases, with 18 bases lying between them. CDR3 in amino acids: CAWSTSRLTQGNTIYF. DNA for the CDR3: TGTGCCTGGAGTACCTCTCGACTTACGCAAGGAAACACCATATATTTT.

This clone has just a few counts. The rearrangement links TRBV11-2 to TRBJ1-2; TRBD1 aligns across 9 bases. The CDR3 contains 14 residues. Looked up from germline, CDR1 is SGHAT and CDR2 is FQNNGV. The junction had 8 bases not matched to a gene; V was cut back by 4 bases and J by 8 bases. CDR3 residues: CASSSNRGRGGYTF. In nucleotides, the CDR3 is TGTGCCAGCAGCTCGAACAGGGGGCGAGGAGGCTACACCTTC.

The table lists this clone with a few counts. V is TRBV27 and J is TRBJ2-7, with D perhaps TRBD2 (5 bases). The CDR3 extends over 15 amino acids. Germline V CDR1 and CDR2: MNHEY, SMNVEV (reference sequence). V lost 7 bases, J lost 4 bases, and 20 bases lay in between. The CDR3 nucleotides are TGTGCCAGCATGCTGGGCCGTACTAGAAGTTACGAGCAGTACTTC. It specifies CASMLGRTRSYEQYF.

This clone was picked up a small number of times. The chain combines TRBV5-6 with TRBJ2-1; 7 positions agree with TRBD2. Germline CDR1 SGHDT, CDR2 YYEEEE. The ends lost 7 bases at V and 1 base at J; junction bases unmatched: 11. This CDR3 is 16 amino acids long. DNA for the CDR3: TGTGCCAGCTGGGGGGGGAATCAAGAATCCTACAATGAGCAGTTCTTC. It translates to CASWGGNQESYNEQFF.

The genes are TRBV5-1 and TRBJ2-3; no clear D. CDR1 SGHRS and CDR2 YFSETQ come from the germline V gene. This CDR3 region has 13 residues. V lost 2 bases to trimming and J lost 6 bases, with 10 bases between them. CDR3 bases: TGCGCCAGCAGCTTATTTCTGCGGGATACGCAGTATTTT. It codes for CASSLFLRDTQYF. The full variable domain, completed using reference TRBV5-1 and TRBJ2-3, is KAGVTQTPRYLIKTRGQQVTLSCSPISGHRSVSWYQQTPGQGLQFLFEYFSETQRNKGNFPGRFSGRQFSNSRSEMNVSTLELGDSALYLCASSLFLRDTQYFGPGTRLTVL.

This clone has more than one count but fewer than ten. CDR3 in amino acids: CASRGRVTGNTIYF. The CDR3, as DNA: TGTGCCAGCAGAGGCAGGGTGACTGGAAACACCATATATTTT. This sequence joins TRBV2 and TRBJ1-3, with TRBD1 as a possible D gene (5 bases). The length of the CDR3 is 14 residues. Trimming took off 6 bases at V and 2 bases at J, with 11 bases between the two ends. Germline V gives CDR1 SNHLY, CDR2 FYNNEI.

This clone was counted only a few times. V and J are TRBV7-8 and TRBJ2-3; TRBD2 aligns across 7 bases. CDR1 and CDR2 from the germline V gene are SGHVS and FQNEAQ. Germline trimming cut 2 bases from V and 0 bases from J; bases unmatched to any gene: 8. This CDR3 region has 17 residues. The CDR3 loop reads CASSLYGLAASTDTQYF. The DNA for the CDR3 is TGTGCCAGCAGCTTATACGGGCTAGCGGCAAGCACAGATACGCAGTATTTT.

CDR3 nucleotides: TGTGCCAGTAGTATAGGTGGCGGGAACCAGTATTTT. Encoded protein: CASSIGGGNQYF. J is TRBJ2-3 and V is TRBV19; possibly TRBD2 for D (6 bases). CDR1 and CDR2 (germline): LNHDA, SQIVND (reference sequence). The CDR3 consists of 12 residues. V was trimmed by 1 base and J by 12 bases, leaving 11 bases between them.

The V gene is TRBV19, the J gene TRBJ2-5; D remains ambiguous. This CDR3 contains 14 residues. Germline CDR1 is LNHDA and CDR2 is SQIVND (reference sequence). Trimming took 4 bases from V and 4 from J, leaving 13 bases between them. This CDR3 is CASSKSGVLETQYF. The CDR3 DNA reads as TGTGCCAGTAGTAAGTCAGGCGTTTTAGAGACCCAGTACTTC. The complete variable domain, with remaining parts taken from reference TRBV19 and TRBJ2-5, reads DGGITQSPKYLFRKEGQNVTLSCEQNLNHDAMYWYRQDPGQGLRLIYYSQIVNDFQKGDIAEGYSVSREKKESFPLTVTSAQKNPTAFYLCASSKSGVLETQYFGPGTRLLVL.

There are a few counts of this clone. CDR3 residues: CASSPFGQGLTEAFF. The CDR3, as DNA: TGTGCCAGCAGCCCTTTCGGACAGGGGCTCACTGAAGCTTTCTTT. The V gene is TRBV9, the J gene TRBJ1-1, with 9 nucleotides matching TRBD1. The germline CDR1 and CDR2 sequences are SGDLS and YYNGEE. The CDR3 runs 15 residues. The junction had 8 bases not matched to a gene; V was cut back by 4 bases and J by 4 bases.

The sample holds a few counts of this clone. V usage is TRBV28 and J usage is TRBJ2-1; 8 bases line up with TRBD2. The CDR3 has 17 amino acids. Trimming removed 5 bases from V and 6 bases from J; junction bases left unmatched: 15. Germline values: CDR1 MDHEN, CDR2 SYDVKM. CDR3: CASSLPLGAGEGNEQFF. CDR3 DNA sequence: TGTGCCAGCAGTCTACCCTTGGGAGCGGGAGAAGGCAATGAGCAGTTCTTC.

The V gene is TRBV5-1, the J gene TRBJ2-5, with TRBD1 matching over 7 bases. Trimming removed 5 bases from V and 3 bases from J; junction bases left unmatched: 4. CDR3 size: 13 residues. Germline V gene sequence: CDR1 SGHRS, CDR2 YFSETQ. DNA of the CDR3: TGCGCCAGCAGACGGGACAGAGAAGAGACCCAGTACTTC. This translates into CASRRDREETQYF. Together with reference TRBV5-1 and TRBJ2-5, the CDR3 gives the full variable domain: KAGVTQTPRYLIKTRGQQVTLSCSPISGHRSVSWYQQTPGQGLQFLFEYFSETQRNKGNFPGRFSGRQFSNSRSEMNVSTLELGDSALYLCASRRDREETQYFGPGTRLLVL.